Below, 5 T cell receptor beta chains from the same sample are listed, as sequenced in a study of T-cell memory formation after mild COVID-19. TCRdb recomputed calls from the 5' RACE reads with MiXCR, one row per CDR3 protein. The data contain under 250,000 distinct CDR3 sequences, roughly 15% of them singletons. The sequenced sample consisted of PBMCs or a T cell subset sorted from them (not recorded which). Receptor source: an adult woman who had mild COVID-19 (a few samples of this study predate the infection). Cell type and time point are not known.

This clonotype was seen more than once but under ten times. CDR3 sequence reads: CASSQEVRGLDEQYF. In DNA, the CDR3 is TGTGCCAGCAGCCAAGAAGTCAGGGGGCTCGACGAGCAGTACTTC. The genes are TRBV4-2 and TRBJ2-7, with 8 bases lining up with TRBD1. CDR1 LGHNA and CDR2 YNFKEQ come from the germline V gene. The CDR3 length is 15 residues. V was pared by 0 bases and J by 5 bases, with 6 bases of the junction left unmatched.

This sequence joins TRBV7-9 and TRBJ1-1, with TRBD1 matching 7 bases. V trimming: 6 bases; J trimming: 6 bases; junction bases outside the gene matches: 10. This CDR3 spans 14 amino acids. Germline V gene data show CDR1 as SEHNR and CDR2 as FQNEAQ (reference sequence). CDR3 sequence: CASRGNRDSSEAFF. In DNA, the CDR3 is TGTGCCAGCAGAGGAAACCGGGACAGCTCTGAAGCTTTCTTT.

Only a few counts were recorded for this clonotype. V is TRBV12-3 or TRBV12-4 and J is TRBJ2-1; TRBD2 aligns across 12 bases. This CDR3 has 14 residues. Unmatched junction bases numbered 2, after V lost 6 bases and J lost 5 bases. CDR3 sequence: CASRRTSGNNEQFF. CDR3 bases: TGTGCCAGCAGGCGGACTAGCGGGAACAATGAGCAGTTCTTC.

This clonotype was seen repeatedly, ten times or more. The V gene is TRBV7-2, the J gene TRBJ1-3; D gene unclear. CDR3 length: 15 residues. Trimming pared 5 bases from V and 0 bases from J, leaving 11 bases between. Germline CDR1 SGHTA, CDR2 FQGNSA. The CDR3 is CASSTRRSSGNTIYF. Here the CDR3 DNA reads TGTGCCAGCAGCACCCGACGCAGCTCTGGAAACACCATATATTTT.

The rearrangement uses TRBV5-1 and TRBJ2-3, with unresolved D. Germline loops: CDR1 SGHRS, CDR2 YFSETQ. The CDR3 is 15 residues long. V lost 3 bases and J lost 2, with 13 bases in between. DNA for the CDR3: TGCGCCAGCAGCTCAGCGACTCCAACCACAGATACGCAGTATTTT. This translates into CASSSATPTTDTQYF.